This record concerns one T cell receptor (beta chain) sequence. The antigen it recognizes is unknown. One base away there is no much larger clone; base qualities are not given. These data come from a study of regulatory T cells in long-lasting Graves disease (dated by TCRdb to about 2021). For context, the study as a whole: In the newly diagnosed Graves' disease group, patients had been taking antithyroid drugs for less than 3 months. Peripheral blood TCR sequencing and RNA sequencing compared persistent Graves' disease patients with newly diagnosed Graves' disease patients. The study was conducted in China and was registered as a clinical trial. A total of 33 samples underwent TCR sequencing, from roughly 13 patients with persistent Graves' disease and 20 or so patients with newly diagnosed Graves' disease. Summary of the overall study and its limitations: Persistent patients shared more public clonotypes among themselves (fewer than 3,000) than newly diagnosed patients did (nearly 1,000). Peripheral blood alone was examined, since thyroid tissue, which constituted the primary lesion, could not be accessed. Lower TCR Shannon entropy and fewer highly expanded clones were observed in persistent Graves' disease patients than in newly diagnosed patients, which suggested clonal expansion. The authors acknowledged the small sample size as a limitation that may reduce accuracy. Persistent disease showed preferential use of TRBV28, TRBJ1-2 and TRBJ2-5, whereas newly diagnosed disease favored TRBV20-1 and TRBJ2-1. Sequencing and analysis were limited to the TCR beta chain.

In the paper's terms, the time point label means: newly diagnosed GD, antithyroid drugs for less than 3 months. For both TCR sequencing and RNA sequencing, RNA was extracted from PBMCs using TRIzol. The diagnosis of Graves' disease was made according to American Thyroid Association guidelines. Patients for the study were recruited at an endocrinology department in Xi'an, China. Each patient gave roughly 8.4 milliliters of peripheral blood, collected in an EDTA anticoagulant tube. PBMCs were isolated by Ficoll Paque Plus density gradient separation without further T cell sorting. RNA quality was checked with an Agilent 2100 Bioanalyzer and agarose gel, and concentration with a NanoDrop 2000. The CDR1 and CDR2 encoded by the germline V gene (reference sequence) are LNHDA and SQIVND. V loses 5 bases of germline sequence and J loses 7 bases, and the interval between the two ends is 14 bases. Inclusive of the bounding cysteine and phenylalanine, the CDR3 is 13 residues long. Only the CDR3 DNA is retained, 39 bases long and in frame from the first base.

The library was built by means of multiplex PCR. This sample was sequenced with an Illumina HiSeq 4000. To build TCR beta libraries, CDR3 regions were amplified by Arm-PCR using iRepertoire HTBI primers. Gel purification was performed on PCR products prior to sequencing. The source study handled its data this way. Gene usage analysis of CDR3 amino acid clonotypes used the approximately 62 TRBV and some 13 TRBJ segments found across samples. COPE and FqMerger were used to merge the filtered high-quality paired reads into contigs. BLAST was used to align contigs to IMGT TRBV, TRBD and TRBJ reference genes, with CDR3 defined following IMGT. Highly expanded clones were defined as clonotypes with a frequency above 0.1%. Shannon entropy served as the measure of repertoire diversity, while the Gini coefficient captured V-J evenness. Public clonotypes were defined as clonotypes shared by more than one individual. TCRdb applied fastp at Q25 and MiXCR to the public reads, then kept only in-frame beta chains. Rows are combined by CDR3 protein, so each entry shows the most common genes and DNA. What appears here as the V and J calls and clone size reflects TCRdb's work, not the paper's. The sample table shows 350,000 to 400,000 distinct CDR3 sequences, and about 16% are seen once. The ten top clones hold 20% of the sample.

These same data were also listed under a study on T cells in Graves' hyperthyroidism and ophthalmopathy. The second investigation adds: Stable Graves' hyperthyroidism was defined as the absence of progression to ophthalmopathy over 18 months of follow-up. Hyperthyroidism patients were newly diagnosed, had a disease duration of under 2 months, and were aged 18 to 65 years. Any patient with an uncontrolled infection, another autoimmune disease, pregnancy or lactation was excluded. Diagnoses were established on the basis of clinical symptoms, serum thyroxine and TRAb, thyroid ultrasound, and orbital computed tomography. The TCR CDR3 was subjected to a first round of RT-PCR using the HTBI primer set and the Qiagen OneStep RT-PCR kit. Most expanded thyroid clonotypes (frequency above 0.001) were also detected in blood, suggesting blood repertoires may reflect thyroid immune responses. A model built on a 13 V-J signature distinguished ophthalmopathy from stable hyperthyroidism, reaching 87.88% sensitivity and around 81% specificity in cross-validation and 80%/75% in testing. In validation, progression to ophthalmopathy was predicted by the model with roughly 69% sensitivity and 72% to 85% specificity, a median of approximately 7.1 months before onset. A discovery cohort of around 100 patients, about 40 with Graves' ophthalmopathy and 57 with stable Graves' hyperthyroidism, was used to find distinguishing TCR V-J signatures. Whether ophthalmopathy could be predicted prospectively was tested in an independent validation cohort made up of some 20 hyperthyroidism patients plus 17 patients who later progressed to ophthalmopathy. The roughly 100 discovery patients were divided at random into training and test sets in a 7:3 ratio. In several Graves' hyperthyroidism patients, the study also compared T-cell repertoires from thyroid tissue with T-cell repertoires from blood. Once sampling was done, hyperthyroidism patients were given methimazole at a starting dose of 30 mg daily, whereas ophthalmopathy patients were given high-dose intravenous methylprednisolone. The libraries were constructed in a second round of multiplex PCR and then size-selected and purified. The libraries were sequenced on an Illumina HiSeq2000 using paired-end 100 bp reads. Raw data were processed with SOAPnuke, discarding reads with adapters, uncalled bases, mean Phred below 15, or no exact constant-primer or identifier match. High-quality paired reads were merged using COPE v1.2.5, and each unique nucleotide sequence was defined as a clonotype. MiTCR v1.1 was used to align the clonotypes against IMGT TRBV, TRBD and TRBJ reference segments. The analysis included only V-J combinations with a frequency above 0.0001, which together covered 99.2% of the repertoires. A TCS score was defined as the ratio of F50 (clonal expansion) to E x V (chaos), with BLOSUM62-based TCRdist applied between CDR3 peptides within each V-J. Welch's t-statistics and random forest reduced roughly 530 V-J features to 13, which were used in a naive Bayes classifier (R e1071). No statistical method was used to set the sample size in advance, and investigators knew the group allocation. TCR Vbeta CDR3 sequencing of some 140 peripheral blood samples (43 ophthalmopathy, roughly 74 hyperthyroidism and about 17 progressor patients) is reported in the paper.

The sequence links TRBV19 to TRBJ1-2, with no confidently assigned D gene. This receptor was obtained from a woman aged 18-30 years with Graves disease. Donor details come from another sample of the same person, matched by shared clones. Sequences were derived from peripheral blood mononuclear cells (PBMCs), sampled at new diagnosis, from a patient treated with antithyroid drugs. The CDR3 corresponds to CASSSVISSGYTF. The DNA is as follows: TGTGCCAGTAGTTCGGTAATTTCGTCTGGCTACACCTTC.